These 7 T cell receptor beta chains share one sample of origin, sequenced in a study of T cell responses to AZD1222 COVID-19 vaccine. The data were produced by immunoSEQ multiplex PCR, yet TCRdb's version contains in-frame clones alone and is incomplete. The repertoire includes around 120,000 clones, around 88% of them detected once, and just over 9.5% sits in the top ten. The specimen comprised peripheral blood, sampled on day 0 of AZD1222 vaccination. The receptors were gathered from an adult in good health.

The J gene is TRBJ2-1, the V gene TRBV5-4, with D uncertain. The V and J ends lost 9 bases and 3 bases respectively, with 13 bases between them. Germline CDR1 is SGHNT and CDR2 is YYREEE (reference sequence). There are 13 residues in the CDR3. The CDR3 sequence is CATRPVLYNEQFF. The CDR3 region has the DNA TGTGCCACTAGACCGGTCCTCTACAATGAGCAGTTCTTC.

The chain has TRBV6-5 and TRBJ1-2, with no clear D. With 8 bases removed from V and 4 bases from J, the gap between germline ends came to 14 bases. This CDR3 is built from 13 residues. Germline V gives CDR1 MNHEY, CDR2 SVGAGI. CDR3 in amino acids: CASLGQSIYGYTF. In DNA, the CDR3 is TGTGCCAGCCTTGGTCAGTCCATCTATGGCTACACCTTC.

J is TRBJ1-3 and V is TRBV5-1; weak D call: TRBD1 (6 bases). This CDR3 spans 14 amino acids. V lost 4 bases, J lost 4 bases, and 12 bases lay in between. Germline CDR1 SGHRS, CDR2 YFSETQ. CDR3 DNA: TGCGCCAGCAGCGGGGGCTCCATGGGAAACACCATATATTTT. This encodes CASSGGSMGNTIYF.

This clone was counted between two and nine times. The rearrangement joins TRBV3-1 (or the pseudogene TRBV3-2) to TRBJ2-1; 7 nucleotides line up with TRBD2. The CDR3 runs to 18 residues. Germline CDR1 LGHDT, CDR2 YNNKEL (reference sequence). Germline trimming cut 3 bases from V and 0 bases from J; bases unmatched to any gene: 11. CDR3 residues: CASSHPRGGGSSYNEQFF. The CDR3 region has the DNA TGTGCCAGCAGCCATCCCCGGGGCGGGGGTAGCTCCTACAATGAGCAGTTCTTC.

This chain joins TRBV4-1 and TRBJ1-1; D gene uncertain. The V and J ends lost 0 bases and 0 bases respectively, with 11 bases between them. This CDR3 is 16 amino acids long. Germline V lookup: CDR1 MGHRA, CDR2 YSYEKL. The CDR3 region is CASSQEVARLNTEAFF. In DNA, the CDR3 is TGCGCCAGCAGCCAAGAGGTGGCGAGGTTGAACACTGAAGCTTTCTTT.

This clone was found once. The rearrangement joins TRBV5-8 to TRBJ2-7, with D unresolved. CDR1 is SGHTS, CDR2 YDEGEE, per germline. The CDR3 loop spans 13 amino acids. V was pared by 3 bases and J by 0 bases, with 7 bases between. The CDR3 sequence: CASSSGFSYEQYF. DNA of the CDR3: TGTGCCAGCAGCTCCGGGTTCTCCTACGAGCAGTACTTC.

The rearrangement joins TRBV29-1 to TRBJ2-3; the match to TRBD1 covers 9 bases. Germline loops: CDR1 SQVTM, CDR2 ANQGSEA. The trim removed 4 bases at V and 3 bases at J, leaving 11 bases unmatched. CDR3 length equals 16 residues. The CDR3 sequence: CSVVRVTGGGTDTQYF. The CDR3 nucleotides are TGCAGCGTTGTCCGTGTGACAGGGGGAGGGACAGATACGCAGTATTTT.